This T cell receptor beta chain is drawn from a study of T-cell memory formation after mild COVID-19. This clonotype occurred a few times. Its target is not known. General observations from the study: Pre-infection memory harbored some responding clones, suggesting cross-reactive memory joined.

From germline, CDR1 is KGHDR and CDR2 SFDVKD. Trimming removed 12 bases from V and 0 bases from J, with 15 bases in between. The CDR3 runs 14 residues. Researchers used 5'RACE with constant-segment primers to make TCR alpha and TCR beta cDNA libraries that carry sample barcodes and UMIs. TCRdb used MiXCR to reprocess the 5' RACE reads, holding one entry per CDR3 protein. The table lists fewer than 150,000 distinct CDR3 sequences, over 15% of them singletons, with roughly 5% in the top ten. The sample consisted of PBMCs or a T cell subset sorted from them (not recorded which). The chain uses TRBV24-1 and TRBJ2-3, with D tentatively TRBD1 or TRBD2 (5 bases each). The TCR originated in a man in his late teens or twenties who had mild COVID-19 (a few samples of this study predate the infection). Cell type and time point are not known. This CDR3 is CASSEGRSTDTQYF. CDR3 bases: TGTGCCTCCTCCGAGGGGCGGAGCACAGATACGCAGTATTTT.